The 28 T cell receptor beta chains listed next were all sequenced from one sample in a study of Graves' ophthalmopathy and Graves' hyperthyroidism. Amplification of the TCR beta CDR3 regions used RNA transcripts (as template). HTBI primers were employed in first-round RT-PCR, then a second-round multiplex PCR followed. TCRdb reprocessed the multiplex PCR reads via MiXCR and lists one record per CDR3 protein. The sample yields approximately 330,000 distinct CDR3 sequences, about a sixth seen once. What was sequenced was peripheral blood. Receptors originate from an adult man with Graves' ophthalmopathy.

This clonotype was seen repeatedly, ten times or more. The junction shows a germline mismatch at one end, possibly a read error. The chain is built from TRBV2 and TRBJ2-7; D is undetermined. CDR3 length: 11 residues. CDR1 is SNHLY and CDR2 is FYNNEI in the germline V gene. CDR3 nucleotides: TGTGCCAGCAGTGCCTCCCACGAGCAGTACTTC. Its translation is CASSASHEQYF.

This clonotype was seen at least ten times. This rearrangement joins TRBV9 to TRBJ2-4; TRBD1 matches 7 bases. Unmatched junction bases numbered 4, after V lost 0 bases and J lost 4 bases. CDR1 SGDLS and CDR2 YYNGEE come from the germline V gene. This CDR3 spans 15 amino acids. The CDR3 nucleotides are TGTGCCAGCAGCGTAGGAGGGGGCCCGAAAAACATTCAGTACTTC. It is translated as CASSVGGGPKNIQYF.

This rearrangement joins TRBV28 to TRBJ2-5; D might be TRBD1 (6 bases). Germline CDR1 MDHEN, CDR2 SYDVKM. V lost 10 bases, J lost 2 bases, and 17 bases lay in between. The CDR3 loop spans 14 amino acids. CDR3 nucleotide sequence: TGTGCCACCAGACCGGGACACGTACAAGAGACCCAGTACTTC. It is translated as CATRPGHVQETQYF. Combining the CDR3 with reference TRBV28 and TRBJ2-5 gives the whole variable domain DVKVTQSSRYLVKRTGEKVFLECVQDMDHENMFWYRQDPGLGLRLIYFSYDVKMKEKGDIPEGYSVSREKKERFSLILESASTNQTSMYLCATRPGHVQETQYFGPGTRLLVL.

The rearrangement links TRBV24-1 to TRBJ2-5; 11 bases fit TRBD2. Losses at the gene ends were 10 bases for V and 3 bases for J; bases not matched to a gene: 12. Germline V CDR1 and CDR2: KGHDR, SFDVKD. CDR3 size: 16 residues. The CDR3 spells CATRVPILAGEETQYF. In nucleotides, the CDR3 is TGTGCCACGAGGGTCCCCATACTAGCGGGAGAAGAGACCCAGTACTTC.

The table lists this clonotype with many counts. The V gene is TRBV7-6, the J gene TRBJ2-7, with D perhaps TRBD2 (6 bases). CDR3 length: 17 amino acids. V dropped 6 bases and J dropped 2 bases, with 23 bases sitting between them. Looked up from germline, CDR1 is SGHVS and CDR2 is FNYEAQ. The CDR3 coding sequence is TGTGCCAGCAGTCCTGGGGGAATAGCGGCAAGCCCCTACGAGCAGTACTTC. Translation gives CASSPGGIAASPYEQYF.

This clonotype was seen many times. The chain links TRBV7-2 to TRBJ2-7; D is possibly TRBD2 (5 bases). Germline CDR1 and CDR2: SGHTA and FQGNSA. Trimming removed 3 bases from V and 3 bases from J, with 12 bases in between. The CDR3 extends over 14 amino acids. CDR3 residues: CASSFGDYNYEQYF. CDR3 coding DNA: TGTGCCAGCAGCTTCGGAGACTATAACTACGAGCAGTACTTC.

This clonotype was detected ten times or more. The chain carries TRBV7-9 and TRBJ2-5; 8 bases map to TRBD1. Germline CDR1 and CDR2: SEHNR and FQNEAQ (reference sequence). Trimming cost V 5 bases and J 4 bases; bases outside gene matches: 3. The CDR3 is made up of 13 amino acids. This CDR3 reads CASSPGGRETQYF. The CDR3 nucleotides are TGTGCCAGCAGCCCAGGGGGCAGAGAGACCCAGTACTTC. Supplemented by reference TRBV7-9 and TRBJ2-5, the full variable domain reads DTGVSQNPRHKITKRGQNVTFRCDPISEHNRLYWYRQTLGQGPEFLTYFQNEAQLEKSRLLSDRFSAERPKGSFSTLEIQRTEQGDSAMYLCASSPGGRETQYFGPGTRLLVL.

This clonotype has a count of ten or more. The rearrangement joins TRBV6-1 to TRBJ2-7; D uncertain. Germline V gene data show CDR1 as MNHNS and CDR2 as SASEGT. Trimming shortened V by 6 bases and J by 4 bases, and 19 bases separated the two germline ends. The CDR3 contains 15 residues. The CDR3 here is CASRTAVQNKYEQYF. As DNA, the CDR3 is TGTGCCAGCAGGACTGCCGTCCAGAATAAATACGAGCAGTACTTC.

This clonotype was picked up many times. The CDR3 nucleotides are TGTGCCAGCACCCGGACAGGGGGCTTGAACACTGAAGCTTTCTTT. Protein product: CASTRTGGLNTEAFF. The chain couples TRBV12-3 or TRBV12-4 to TRBJ1-1; TRBD1 agrees at 11 bases. V lost 7 bases and J lost 0; bases outside the gene matches: 4. The CDR3 runs 15 residues.

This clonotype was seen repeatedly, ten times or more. Here the CDR3 DNA reads TGTGCCAGCAGCCAAATAAAGACAGGGTATGGGAACAATCAGCCCCAGCATTTT. Its translation: CASSQIKTGYGNNQPQHF. The genes are TRBV28 and TRBJ1-5; 7 positions match TRBD1. CDR1 is MDHEN, CDR2 SYDVKM, per germline. Germline trimming cut 6 bases from V and 3 bases from J; bases unmatched to any gene: 17. The CDR3 loop spans 18 amino acids.

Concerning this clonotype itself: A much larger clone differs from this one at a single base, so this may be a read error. As DNA, the CDR3 is TGTGCCAGCAGCTTAGGCGCAGTAGATGGCTACACCTTC. Its protein is CASSLGAVDGYTF. The V and J genes are TRBV7-9 and TRBJ1-2; D not certain. Trimming took 1 base from V and 6 from J, leaving 9 bases between them. This CDR3 comprises 13 residues. In germline, CDR1 is SEHNR, CDR2 FQNEAQ (reference sequence). Full variable domain (outside the CDR3, taken from reference TRBV7-9 and TRBJ1-2): DTGVSQNPRHKITKRGQNVTFRCDPISEHNRLYWYRQTLGQGPEFLTYFQNEAQLEKSRLLSDRFSAERPKGSFSTLEIQRTEQGDSAMYLCASSLGAVDGYTFGSGTRLTVV.

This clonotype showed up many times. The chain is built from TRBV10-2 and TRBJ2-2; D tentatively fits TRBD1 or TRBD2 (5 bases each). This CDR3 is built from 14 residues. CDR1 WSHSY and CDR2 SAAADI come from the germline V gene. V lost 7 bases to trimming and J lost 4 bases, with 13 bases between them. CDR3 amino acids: CASTPSGGTGELFF. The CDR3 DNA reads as TGCGCCAGCACCCCTAGTGGGGGCACCGGGGAGCTGTTTTTT.

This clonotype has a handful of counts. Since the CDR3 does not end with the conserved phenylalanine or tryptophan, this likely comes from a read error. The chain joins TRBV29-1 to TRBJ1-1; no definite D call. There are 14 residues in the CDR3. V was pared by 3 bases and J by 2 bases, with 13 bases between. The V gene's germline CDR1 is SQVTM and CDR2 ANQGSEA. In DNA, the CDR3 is TGCAGCGTTGAGGCCGGGAGAGAAAACACTGAAGCTTTCCTT. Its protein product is CSVEAGRENTEAFL.

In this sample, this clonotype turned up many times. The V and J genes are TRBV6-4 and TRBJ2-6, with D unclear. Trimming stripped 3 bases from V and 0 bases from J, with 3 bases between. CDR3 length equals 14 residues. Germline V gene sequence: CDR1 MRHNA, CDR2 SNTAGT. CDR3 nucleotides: TGTGCCAGCAGTGAGGGCTCTGGGGCCAACGTCCTGACTTTC. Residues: CASSEGSGANVLTF.

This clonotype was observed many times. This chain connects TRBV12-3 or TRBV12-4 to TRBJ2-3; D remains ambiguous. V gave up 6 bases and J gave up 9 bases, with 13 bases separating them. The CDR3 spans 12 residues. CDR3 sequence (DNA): TGTGCCAGCAGCCCGAGTGCGTGGACGCAGTATTTT. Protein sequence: CASSPSAWTQYF.

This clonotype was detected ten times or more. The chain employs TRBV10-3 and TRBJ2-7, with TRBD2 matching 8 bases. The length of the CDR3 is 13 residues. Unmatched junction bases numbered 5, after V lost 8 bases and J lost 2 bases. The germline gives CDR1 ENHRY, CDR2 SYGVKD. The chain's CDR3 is CAIAQRGTYEQYF. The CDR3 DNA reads TGTGCCATCGCCCAGCGGGGGACCTACGAGCAGTACTTC.

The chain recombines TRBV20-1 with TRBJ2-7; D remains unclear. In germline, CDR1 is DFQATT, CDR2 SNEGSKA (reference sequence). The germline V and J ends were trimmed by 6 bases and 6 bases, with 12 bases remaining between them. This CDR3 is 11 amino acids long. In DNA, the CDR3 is TGCAGTGCCCCATGGGGTTCCGAGCAGTACTTC. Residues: CSAPWGSEQYF.

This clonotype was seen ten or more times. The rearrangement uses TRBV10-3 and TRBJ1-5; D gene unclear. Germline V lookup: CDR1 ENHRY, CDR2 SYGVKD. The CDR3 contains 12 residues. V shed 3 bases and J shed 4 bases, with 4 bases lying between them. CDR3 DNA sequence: TGTGCCATCAGTGACCAAAATCAGCCCCAGCATTTT. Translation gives CAISDQNQPQHF.

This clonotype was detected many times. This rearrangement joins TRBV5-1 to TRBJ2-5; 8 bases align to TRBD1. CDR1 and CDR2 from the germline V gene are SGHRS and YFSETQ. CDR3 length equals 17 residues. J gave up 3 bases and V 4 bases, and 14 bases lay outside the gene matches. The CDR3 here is CASSPGRRQGFEETQYF. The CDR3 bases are TGCGCCAGCAGCCCCGGCCGAAGACAGGGGTTCGAAGAGACCCAGTACTTC.

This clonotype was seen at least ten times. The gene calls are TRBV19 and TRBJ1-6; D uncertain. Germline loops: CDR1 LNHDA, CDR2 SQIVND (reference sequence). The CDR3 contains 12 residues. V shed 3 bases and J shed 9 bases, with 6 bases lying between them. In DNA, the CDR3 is TGTGCCAGTAGTATCACGGGTTCACCCCTCCACTTT. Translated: CASSITGSPLHF.

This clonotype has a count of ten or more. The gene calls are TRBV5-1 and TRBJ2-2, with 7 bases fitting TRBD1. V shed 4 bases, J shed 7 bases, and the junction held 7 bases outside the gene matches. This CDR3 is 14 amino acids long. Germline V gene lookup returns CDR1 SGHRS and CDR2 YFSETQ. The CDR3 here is CASSTRQGDGELFF. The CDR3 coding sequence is TGCGCCAGCAGCACCAGACAGGGCGACGGGGAGCTGTTTTTT. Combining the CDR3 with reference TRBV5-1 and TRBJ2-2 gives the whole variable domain KAGVTQTPRYLIKTRGQQVTLSCSPISGHRSVSWYQQTPGQGLQFLFEYFSETQRNKGNFPGRFSGRQFSNSRSEMNVSTLELGDSALYLCASSTRQGDGELFFGEGSRLTVL.

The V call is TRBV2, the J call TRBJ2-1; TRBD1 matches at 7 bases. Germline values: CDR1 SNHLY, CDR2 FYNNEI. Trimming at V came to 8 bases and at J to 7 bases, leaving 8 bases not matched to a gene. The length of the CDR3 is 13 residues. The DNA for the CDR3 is TGTGCCAGCGAAGACAGGGATGTGAATGAGCAGTTCTTC. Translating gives CASEDRDVNEQFF.

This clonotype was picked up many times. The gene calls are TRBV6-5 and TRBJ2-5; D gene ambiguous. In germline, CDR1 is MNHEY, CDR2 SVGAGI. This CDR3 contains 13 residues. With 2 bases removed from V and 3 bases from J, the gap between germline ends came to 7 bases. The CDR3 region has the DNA TGTGCCAGCAGTTACGTCCATAAAGAGACCCAGTACTTC. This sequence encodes CASSYVHKETQYF.

The CDR3 nucleotides read TGTGCCAGCAGCAACCCGGGCGACAATCAGCCCCAGCATTTT. Its translation is CASSNPGDNQPQHF. The chain recombines TRBV28 with TRBJ1-5; D remains ambiguous. Trimming stripped 6 bases from V and 3 bases from J, with 12 bases between. Germline loops: CDR1 MDHEN, CDR2 SYDVKM. The CDR3 has 14 residues.

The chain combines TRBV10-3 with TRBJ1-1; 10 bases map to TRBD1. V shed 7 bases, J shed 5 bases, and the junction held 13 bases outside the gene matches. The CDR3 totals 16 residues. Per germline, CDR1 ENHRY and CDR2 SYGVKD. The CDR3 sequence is CAITGGGTGVTTEAFF. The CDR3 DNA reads TGTGCCATCACCGGTGGTGGGACAGGGGTTACGACTGAAGCTTTCTTT.

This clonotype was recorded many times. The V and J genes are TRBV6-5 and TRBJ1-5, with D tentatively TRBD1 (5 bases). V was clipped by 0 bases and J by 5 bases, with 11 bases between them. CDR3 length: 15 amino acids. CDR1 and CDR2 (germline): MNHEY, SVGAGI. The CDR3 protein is CASSYSRGTDQPQHF. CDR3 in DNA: TGTGCCAGCAGTTACTCTAGGGGTACGGATCAGCCCCAGCATTTT.

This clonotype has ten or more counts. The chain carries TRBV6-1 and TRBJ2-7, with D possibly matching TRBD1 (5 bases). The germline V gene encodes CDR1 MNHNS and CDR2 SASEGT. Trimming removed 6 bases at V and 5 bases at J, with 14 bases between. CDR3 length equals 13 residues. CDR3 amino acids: CASRRGQFDEQYF. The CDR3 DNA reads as TGTGCCAGCAGACGCGGACAATTCGACGAGCAGTACTTC.

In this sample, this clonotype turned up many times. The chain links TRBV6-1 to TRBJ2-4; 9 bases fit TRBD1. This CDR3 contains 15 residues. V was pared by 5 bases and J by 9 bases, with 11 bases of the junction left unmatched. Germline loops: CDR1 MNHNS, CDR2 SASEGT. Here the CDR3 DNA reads TGTGCCAGCAGTACACCGGACAGGGGCAGTGGCATTCAGTACTTC. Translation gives CASSTPDRGSGIQYF.